These T cell receptor beta chains were read from a single sample in a study of CD8 T cells in ankylosing spondylitis. Via MiXCR, TCRdb re-called the 5' RACE reads, giving one row per CDR3 protein. The sample consists of approximately 42,000 distinct CDR3 sequences, under 4.5% of them appearing once. The sample consisted of blood, either unsorted or a sorted T cell fraction (not recorded which). Receptors originate from a female donor with ankylosing spondylitis or in good health (not recorded which). CDR3s include the opening cysteine and the closing phenylalanine or tryptophan. The D gene is left open where the match is weak. Clone sizes are shown as once, few, many, or a class for an expanded clone.

V	size	J	D	CDR3	DNA
TRBV9	many	TRBJ1-2	NA	CASSKDWANYGYTF	TGTGCCAGCAGCAAAGACTGGGCGAACTATGGCTACACCTTC
TRBV9	many	TRBJ2-3	NA	CASSAPGAGGTDTQYF	TGTGCCAGCAGCGCTCCTGGGGCAGGCGGCACAGATACGCAGTATTTT
TRBV9	medium-sized	TRBJ1-1	NA	CASSVVGGNTEAFF	TGTGCCAGCAGCGTAGTTGGCGGAAACACTGAAGCTTTCTTT
TRBV9	many	TRBJ2-3	NA	CASNRDILTDTQYF	TGTGCCAGCAACCGGGACATTCTCACAGATACGCAGTATTTT
TRBV9	many	TRBJ2-3	TRBD1	CASSVGQRTSTDTQYF	TGTGCCAGCAGCGTGGGACAGCGGACTAGCACAGATACGCAGTATTTT
TRBV9	many	TRBJ2-7	NA	CASSVGGSRMPYEQYF	TGTGCCAGCAGCGTAGGAGGGTCGCGGATGCCCTACGAGCAGTACTTC
TRBV9	many	TRBJ1-1	NA	CASSVGMNTEAFF	TGTGCCAGCAGCGTCGGTATGAACACTGAAGCTTTCTTT
TRBV9	many	TRBJ1-2	NA	CASSGPRGGYGYTF	TGTGCCAGCAGCGGCCCCAGGGGAGGGTATGGCTACACCTTC
TRBV9	many	TRBJ2-3	TRBD2	CASSAGLSGGTDTQYF	TGTGCCAGCAGCGCGGGACTAAGCGGGGGTACAGATACGCAGTATTTT
TRBV9	many	TRBJ2-1	NA	CASSTLGGLEEQFF	TGTGCCAGCAGTACGCTGGGGGGATTGGAGGAGCAGTTCTTC
TRBV9	many	TRBJ2-7	TRBD1	CASSFRQGSYEQYF	TGTGCCAGCAGCTTCCGACAGGGTTCCTACGAGCAGTACTTC
TRBV9	many	TRBJ2-3	NA	CASSSLTPDPGNTQYF	TGTGCCAGCAGCTCCCTCACCCCGGACCCGGGAAATACGCAGTATTTT
TRBV9	few	TRBJ2-2	TRBD1	CASSLGTGSGPGELFF	TGTGCCAGCAGCCTTGGGACAGGGTCAGGTCCCGGGGAGCTGTTTTTT
TRBV9	medium-sized	TRBJ1-3	TRBD1	CASSLTGGTGNTIYF	TGTGCCAGCAGCCTTACAGGGGGCACTGGAAACACCATATATTTT
TRBV24-1	many	TRBJ1-5	NA	CATSDLKGEPQHF	TGTGCCACCAGTGATTTGAAAGGGGAACCCCAGCATTTT
TRBV9	many	TRBJ2-5	NA	CASSVDAEETQYF	TGTGCCAGCAGCGTAGATGCAGAAGAGACCCAGTACTTC
TRBV9	many	TRBJ2-7	NA	CASSVGPGLVYEQYF	TGTGCCAGCAGCGTAGGGCCGGGGTTGGTCTACGAGCAGTACTTC
TRBV9	many	TRBJ1-1	NA	CASSPLPGQNTEAFF	TGTGCCAGCAGCCCTCTACCGGGACAAAACACTGAAGCTTTCTTT
TRBV9	many	TRBJ2-1	NA	CASSVDGITSYNEQFF	TGTGCCAGCAGCGTAGATGGTATAACCTCCTACAATGAGCAGTTCTTC
TRBV9	many	TRBJ2-4	TRBD2	CASSLTGTRGIQYF	TGTGCCAGCAGCCTCACCGGGACTAGGGGAATTCAGTACTTC
TRBV9	many	TRBJ2-3	TRBD2	CASSVTSGGPDTQYF	TGTGCCAGCAGCGTGACTAGCGGGGGACCAGATACGCAGTATTTT
TRBV9	many	TRBJ2-2	NA	CASSVDGTGELFF	TGTGCCAGCAGCGTGGACGGGACCGGGGAGCTGTTTTTT
TRBV9	many	TRBJ2-7	TRBD1	CASSPSRGPSYEQYF	TGTGCCAGCAGCCCCAGTAGGGGGCCCTCCTACGAGCAGTACTTC
TRBV9	many	TRBJ1-2	TRBD1	CASSGPGQGWYDYGYTF	TGTGCCAGCAGCGGCCCGGGACAGGGATGGTACGACTATGGCTACACCTTC
TRBV9	many	TRBJ1-5	NA	CASNKGNSNQPQHF	TGTGCCAGCAATAAGGGTAATAGCAATCAGCCCCAGCATTTT
TRBV9	medium-sized	TRBJ1-3	NA	CASSVASGNTIYF	TGTGCCAGCAGCGTAGCCTCTGGAAACACCATATATTTT
TRBV9	many	TRBJ1-1	NA	CASSVASPGETFF	TGTGCCAGCAGCGTAGCGAGCCCCGGGGAAACTTTCTTT